The rows below give T cell receptor beta chains drawn from one sample of a study of blood T cell repertoires in COVID-19. Only in-frame clones appear in the TCRdb table, and some are missing; sequencing was by immunoSEQ multiplex PCR. The table shows approximately 240,000 clones, with about 83% occurring only once. Sample: peripheral blood. These TCRs come from a woman between 25 and 40 years old with COVID-19, enrolled during active disease. Each CDR3 is given with its conserved first and last residue. The D gene is left open where the match is weak. Clone size is given for some rows only: seen once, a few or many times, or a class if the clone is expanded.

v_gene: TRBV6-4
d_gene: .
j_gene: TRBJ2-5
abundance: few
CDR3nt: TGTGCCAGCACTCCCCGGGAGACCCAGTACTTC
CDR3aa: CASTPRETQYF

v_gene: TRBV28
d_gene: TRBD2
j_gene: TRBJ2-1
abundance: .
CDR3nt: TGTGCCAGCAGGGGATATAGCGGGGACACCTACAATGAGCAGTTCTTC
CDR3aa: CASRGYSGDTYNEQFF

v_gene: TRBV7-3
d_gene: .
j_gene: TRBJ1-5
abundance: .
CDR3nt: TGTGCCAGCAGCTTATTCTTTAATCAGCCCCAGCATTTT
CDR3aa: CASSLFFNQPQHF

v_gene: TRBV6-6
d_gene: TRBD1
j_gene: TRBJ2-7
abundance: .
CDR3nt: TGTGCCAGCAGTTACCTGGGGACAGGGTCGTACGAGCAGTACTTC
CDR3aa: CASSYLGTGSYEQYF

v_gene: TRBV5-1
d_gene: .
j_gene: TRBJ1-3
abundance: .
CDR3nt: TGCGCCAGCAGCTTGGGACAGGTCTCTGGAAACACCATATATTTT
CDR3aa: CASSLGQVSGNTIYF

v_gene: TRBV5-1
d_gene: TRBD1
j_gene: TRBJ1-6
abundance: .
CDR3nt: TGCGCCAGCAGCTTGCAGGCAGGGGGCGTGAATTCACCCCTCCACTTT
CDR3aa: CASSLQAGGVNSPLHF

v_gene: TRBV27
d_gene: .
j_gene: TRBJ2-1
abundance: .
CDR3nt: TGTGCCAGCAGTTTAATCCAGAGGGCTTCAAATGAGCAGTTCTTC
CDR3aa: CASSLIQRASNEQFF

v_gene: TRBV7-8
d_gene: .
j_gene: TRBJ2-3
abundance: .
CDR3nt: TGTGCCAGCAGCCGCTGGGGGGCAGATACGCAGTATTTT
CDR3aa: CASSRWGADTQYF

v_gene: TRBV5-5
d_gene: TRBD1
j_gene: TRBJ1-5
abundance: once
CDR3nt: TGTGCCAGCAGTTCCGGGACAGCGTTAAATCAGCCCCAGCATTTT
CDR3aa: CASSSGTALNQPQHF

v_gene: TRBV30
d_gene: .
j_gene: TRBJ2-1
abundance: .
CDR3nt: TGTGCCTGCATGGGACTGCGGGTTTACAATGAGCAGTTCTTC
CDR3aa: CACMGLRVYNEQFF

v_gene: TRBV28
d_gene: .
j_gene: TRBJ2-7
abundance: .
CDR3nt: TGTGCCAGCAGTTTAGGGCAAAGCCGGACCTACGAGCAGTACTTC
CDR3aa: CASSLGQSRTYEQYF

v_gene: TRBV12-3/TRBV12-4
d_gene: .
j_gene: TRBJ1-5
abundance: .
CDR3nt: TGTGCCAGCAGCCTGAATCGGGGGCAGCCCCAGCATTTT
CDR3aa: CASSLNRGQPQHF

v_gene: TRBV27
d_gene: .
j_gene: TRBJ2-1
abundance: .
CDR3nt: TGTGCCAGCAGTTTGAGGCAGAGCTCCTACAATGAGCAGTTCTTC
CDR3aa: CASSLRQSSYNEQFF